The 25 T cell receptor beta chains below were found in one sample sequenced in a study of blood T cell repertoires in COVID-19 (TCRdb year 2020). Library creation used the immunoSEQ multiplex PCR assay. TCRdb provides this immuneACCESS table in a form limited to in-frame rearrangements. Some clones are lacking; in checked studies, under half of them reflect an unresolved V gene, and why the rest are absent is not known. Counted in this sample were some 83,000 clones; 87% of them appeared once. Nearly 5% of the sample is in the top ten clones. The sample taken for sequencing was peripheral blood. The receptors stem from a woman of 80 years or more with active or convalescent COVID-19.

The gene calls are TRBV7-9 and TRBJ2-3, with D possibly TRBD2 on 6 matching bases. Trimming cost V 2 bases and J 6 bases, with 15 bases left between them. The CDR3 totals 15 residues. CDR1 is SEHNR, CDR2 FQNEAQ, per germline (reference sequence). The CDR3 DNA follows: TGTGCCAGCAGCTTACGGCGGGGCCGGAGTGATACGCAGTATTTT. Its translation is CASSLRRGRSDTQYF.

The CDR3 is CASSLATGGVETQYF. The DNA for the CDR3 is TGTGCCAGCAGTTTAGCGACAGGGGGCGTAGAGACCCAGTACTTC. This rearrangement joins TRBV28 to TRBJ2-5; 10 bases are shared with TRBD1. Germline V gives CDR1 MDHEN, CDR2 SYDVKM. Unmatched junction bases numbered 4, after V lost 2 bases and J lost 4 bases. The CDR3 covers 15 residues.

The gene calls are TRBV28 and TRBJ1-5; 11 bases match TRBD1. J was trimmed by 4 bases and V by 6 bases; bases with no gene match: 5. This CDR3 contains 15 residues. Germline assignment: CDR1 MDHEN and CDR2 SYDVKM. The CDR3 region is CASRDRDRGNQPQHF. Written as DNA, the CDR3 is TGTGCCAGCAGAGACCGGGACAGGGGGAATCAGCCCCAGCATTTT. Full variable domain (rest looked up from reference TRBV28 and TRBJ1-5): DVKVTQSSRYLVKRTGEKVFLECVQDMDHENMFWYRQDPGLGLRLIYFSYDVKMKEKGDIPEGYSVSREKKERFSLILESASTNQTSMYLCASRDRDRGNQPQHFGDGTRLSIL.

This chain links TRBV7-2 with TRBJ2-7; maybe TRBD1 (5 bases). The CDR3 loop spans 15 amino acids. With 0 bases removed from V and 6 bases from J, the gap between germline ends came to 15 bases. In germline, CDR1 is SGHTA, CDR2 FQGNSA. CDR3 sequence (DNA): TGTGCCAGCAGCTTAGCGCGGCCCCACCAGGGCGAGCAGTACTTC. Translated, it gives CASSLARPHQGEQYF.

This clone was recorded a few times. J is TRBJ1-1 and V is TRBV19; 7 nucleotides agree with TRBD1. V lost 6 bases to trimming and J lost 5 bases; unmatched junction nucleotides: 12. Germline V gene sequence: CDR1 LNHDA, CDR2 SQIVND (reference sequence). The CDR3 runs to 15 residues. CDR3 in amino acids: CASRPGGSDITEAFF. The CDR3 DNA is TGTGCCAGTAGGCCAGGGGGAAGCGATATAACTGAAGCTTTCTTT.

The chain uses TRBV6-5 and TRBJ1-3, with TRBD1 identical over 7 bases. The germline V gene encodes CDR1 MNHEY and CDR2 SVGAGI. V lost 6 bases and J lost 0; bases outside the gene matches: 5. The CDR3 sequence is 15 residues long. In nucleotides, the CDR3 is TGTGCCAGCAGAGCTGGACAGGTCTCTGGAAACACCATATATTTT. The encoded protein is CASRAGQVSGNTIYF.

This chain links TRBV6-5 with TRBJ2-2; 7 positions agree with TRBD1. J was trimmed by 8 bases and V by 4 bases; bases with no gene match: 4. This CDR3 contains 13 residues. Per the germline V gene, CDR1 is MNHEY and CDR2 is SVGAGI. CDR3 in amino acids: CASSSGGRGELFF. The CDR3 bases are TGTGCCAGCAGTTCAGGGGGTAGGGGGGAGCTGTTTTTT.

The chain carries TRBV5-6 and TRBJ2-7; D is unclear. V was shortened by 5 bases and J by 4 bases, with 16 bases between the two germline ends. Germline V gene lookup returns CDR1 SGHDT and CDR2 YYEEEE. The CDR3 has 14 residues. CDR3 amino acids: CASSLPVKRYEQYF. DNA for the CDR3: TGTGCCAGCAGTCTCCCTGTGAAGCGTTACGAGCAGTACTTC.

This clone was picked up one time. CDR3: CASSQEDGDGTEAFF. CDR3 sequence (DNA): TGCGCCAGCAGCCAAGAGGACGGGGATGGTACTGAAGCTTTCTTT. The chain has TRBV4-3 and TRBJ1-1, with D hard to call. The CDR3 covers 15 residues. V lost 0 bases and J lost 5, with 13 bases in between. In germline, CDR1 is LGHNA, CDR2 YSLEER.

The chain joins TRBV10-2 to TRBJ2-6; 10 bases are a match to TRBD2. Trimming cost V 5 bases and J 0 bases; bases outside gene matches: 4. Looked up from germline, CDR1 is WSHSY and CDR2 is SAAADI. The CDR3 consists of 17 residues. The CDR3 DNA reads as TGCGCCAGCAGTCTGAGCGGGGGGGGCTCTGGGGCCAACGTCCTGACTTTC. Translation gives CASSLSGGGSGANVLTF.

A word on this clone: This same CDR3 is encoded by further DNA sequences in the sample. The CDR3, as DNA: TGTGCCAGCTCACCACTGGGAGGCCACGAGCAGTACTTC. This gives the protein CASSPLGGHEQYF. The chain has TRBV18 and TRBJ2-7; perhaps TRBD2 as D (6 bases). The CDR3 covers 13 residues. Germline CDR1 is KGHSH and CDR2 is LQKENI. V dropped 1 base and J dropped 5 bases, with 9 bases sitting between them.

The chain links TRBV28 to TRBJ1-6; D is possibly TRBD1 (5 bases). Trimming left V 5 bases short and J 11 bases short, with 16 bases between. The CDR3 extends over 14 amino acids. From germline, CDR1 is MDHEN and CDR2 SYDVKM. CDR3 sequence reads: CASSPPGLKPPLHF. The CDR3 DNA follows: TGTGCCAGCAGTCCTCCGGGACTCAAGCCACCCCTCCACTTT.

This clone was observed a single time. The gene calls are TRBV7-8 and TRBJ1-6; 7 bases agree with TRBD1. The trim removed 6 bases at V and 6 bases at J, leaving 5 bases unmatched. Germline-derived CDR1 and CDR2 are SGHVS and FQNEAQ. The CDR3 sequence is 14 residues long. CDR3 region: CASSYDRANSPLHF. Here the CDR3 DNA reads TGTGCCAGCAGTTACGACAGGGCTAATTCACCCCTCCACTTT.

The genes are TRBV7-2 and TRBJ2-1; 12 bases align to TRBD2. Germline trimming cut 2 bases from V and 4 bases from J; bases unmatched to any gene: 3. The germline V gene has CDR1 SGHTA and CDR2 FQGNSA. CDR3 length: 16 amino acids. CDR3 in DNA: TGTGCCAGCAGCTTATTGGGGACTAGCGGGTACAATGAGCAGTTCTTC. This encodes CASSLLGTSGYNEQFF.

V and J are TRBV4-3 and TRBJ2-3; 8 bases map to TRBD2. Losses at the gene ends were 0 bases for V and 6 bases for J; bases not matched to a gene: 11. There are 17 residues in the CDR3. The V gene's germline CDR1 is LGHNA and CDR2 YSLEER. The CDR3: CASSQDWVAGGWDTQYF. Here the CDR3 DNA reads TGCGCCAGCAGCCAAGATTGGGTTGCGGGAGGCTGGGATACGCAGTATTTT.

The chain joins TRBV9 to TRBJ2-3; 9 nucleotides line up with TRBD2. V lost 0 bases and J lost 5; bases outside the gene matches: 7. Germline CDR1 reads SGDLS; CDR2 reads YYNGEE. This CDR3 region has 16 residues. The CDR3 loop is CASSVGGRGGGDTQYF. The CDR3, as DNA: TGTGCCAGCAGCGTAGGAGGGCGGGGGGGCGGAGATACGCAGTATTTT.

J is TRBJ1-1 and V is TRBV2, with 8 bases matching TRBD1. In germline, CDR1 is SNHLY, CDR2 FYNNEI. Germline trimming cut 6 bases from V and 1 base from J; bases unmatched to any gene: 4. This CDR3 has 14 amino acids. The CDR3 DNA reads as TGTGCCAGCAGCGGGGACAGGTCGAACACTGAAGCTTTCTTT. Protein: CASSGDRSNTEAFF.

The chain is built from TRBV5-4 and TRBJ1-1; tentative D call: TRBD1 (6 bases). Germline V gives CDR1 SGHNT, CDR2 YYREEE (reference sequence). The CDR3 contains 15 residues. Trimming removed 0 bases at V and 5 bases at J, with 14 bases between. The CDR3 sequence: CASSLVAGAGTEAFF. The CDR3 nucleotides read TGTGCCAGCAGCTTGGTCGCGGGGGCAGGGACTGAAGCTTTCTTT.

This clone has more than one count but fewer than ten. The gene calls are TRBV11-3 and TRBJ2-7, with a weak D call TRBD2 (5 bases). The CDR3 covers 12 residues. Trimming stripped 5 bases from V and 6 bases from J, with 11 bases between. CDR1 is SGHNT and CDR2 is YENEEA in the germline V gene. CDR3 bases: TGTGCCAGCAGCAAGGGCGGAGGCGAGCAGTACTTC. Its translation is CASSKGGGEQYF. The whole variable domain, remainder taken from reference TRBV11-3 and TRBJ2-7, is EAGVVQSPRYKIIEKKQPVAFWCNPISGHNTLYWYLQNLGQGPELLIRYENEEAVDDSQLPKDRFSAERLKGVDSTLKIQPAELGDSAVYLCASSKGGGEQYFGPGTRLTVT.

This sequence joins TRBV5-1 and TRBJ2-3; 10 bases fit TRBD2. This CDR3 spans 16 amino acids. V was clipped by 4 bases and J by 4 bases; unmatched bases: 9. Germline V lookup: CDR1 SGHRS, CDR2 YFSETQ. The CDR3 loop reads CASSPPSGGGADTQYF. CDR3 coding DNA: TGCGCCAGCAGCCCTCCTAGCGGGGGCGGGGCAGATACGCAGTATTTT.

The chain recombines TRBV25-1 with TRBJ2-3; TRBD2 matches 10 bases. Germline V gene lookup returns CDR1 MGHDK and CDR2 SYGVNS. The CDR3 extends over 13 amino acids. V lost 6 bases to trimming and J lost 3 bases; unmatched junction nucleotides: 0. For the CDR3, the DNA is TGTGCCAGCAGGACTAGCGGGACAGATACGCAGTATTTT. This codes for CASRTSGTDTQYF.

The chain employs TRBV2 and TRBJ1-1, with a possible D match to TRBD1 (5 bases). The germline CDR1 and CDR2 sequences are SNHLY and FYNNEI. V gave up 2 bases and J gave up 2 bases, with 9 bases separating them. The CDR3 has 14 residues. The CDR3 spells CASSESGANTEAFF. In DNA, the CDR3 is TGTGCCAGCAGTGAATCTGGGGCTAACACTGAAGCTTTCTTT.

This clone was found once. The chain joins TRBV2 to TRBJ2-7, with TRBD2 matching 10 bases. Germline CDR1 SNHLY, CDR2 FYNNEI. The CDR3 consists of 17 residues. V lost 1 base, J lost 5 bases, and 11 bases stayed unmatched. The CDR3 DNA follows: TGTGCCAGCAGTGAAGTCAGGGCTAGCGGGAGAAGGAACGAGCAGTACTTC. As protein: CASSEVRASGRRNEQYF.

The chain employs TRBV6-5 and TRBJ2-1; D ambiguous. The CDR3 is 14 residues long. Germline CDR1 MNHEY, CDR2 SVGAGI. Trimming left V 6 bases short and J 1 base short, with 10 bases between. The CDR3 reads CASRLSGSYNEQFF. CDR3 nucleotide sequence: TGTGCCAGCAGGTTGTCGGGTTCCTACAATGAGCAGTTCTTC.

This sequence joins TRBV20-1 and TRBJ2-5; D is unresolved. This CDR3 comprises 11 residues. Germline CDR1 is DFQATT and CDR2 is SNEGSKA (reference sequence). V dropped 2 bases and J dropped 5 bases, with 6 bases sitting between them. The CDR3 region is CSARLRETQYF. CDR3 coding DNA: TGCAGTGCTAGACTCCGGGAGACCCAGTACTTC.